These 3 T cell receptor beta chains came from one sample sequenced in a study of T cell responses to AZD1222 COVID-19 vaccine. Clones were sequenced by immunoSEQ multiplex PCR, and TCRdb holds only the in-frame ones, with some missing. In the table there are more than 30,000 clones, 91% of which are singletons. The specimen comprised peripheral blood, sampled on day 0 of AZD1222 vaccination. Every receptor here comes from an adult in good health.

The rearrangement uses TRBV5-1 and TRBJ2-5; D is unresolved. The germline V gene encodes CDR1 SGHRS and CDR2 YFSETQ. The CDR3 contains 13 residues. V lost 0 bases and J lost 5, with 8 bases in between. The CDR3 spells CASSLGSSETQYF. The CDR3 DNA reads as TGCGCCAGCAGCTTGGGGAGCTCGGAGACCCAGTACTTC. The complete variable domain, with remaining parts taken from reference TRBV5-1 and TRBJ2-5, reads KAGVTQTPRYLIKTRGQQVTLSCSPISGHRSVSWYQQTPGQGLQFLFEYFSETQRNKGNFPGRFSGRQFSNSRSEMNVSTLELGDSALYLCASSLGSSETQYFGPGTRLLVL.

This clone was recorded once. The chain uses TRBV3-1 (or the pseudogene TRBV3-2) and TRBJ2-7; D uncertain. The V gene's germline CDR1 is LGHDT and CDR2 YNNKEL (reference sequence). Trimming left V 0 bases short and J 6 bases short, with 15 bases between. This CDR3 spans 15 amino acids. CDR3 loop: CASSQDRTTSGEQYF. CDR3 sequence (DNA): TGTGCCAGCAGCCAAGATAGAACTACCTCCGGCGAGCAGTACTTC.

The chain employs TRBV7-9 and TRBJ2-5; 9 positions match TRBD1. The CDR3 is 14 amino acids. Trimming at V came to 3 bases and at J to 2 bases, leaving 1 base not matched to a gene. Germline V gives CDR1 SEHNR, CDR2 FQNEAQ (reference sequence). The DNA for the CDR3 is TGTGCCAGCAGCTTCGGACAGGGGCAAGAGACCCAGTACTTC. Protein product: CASSFGQGQETQYF.